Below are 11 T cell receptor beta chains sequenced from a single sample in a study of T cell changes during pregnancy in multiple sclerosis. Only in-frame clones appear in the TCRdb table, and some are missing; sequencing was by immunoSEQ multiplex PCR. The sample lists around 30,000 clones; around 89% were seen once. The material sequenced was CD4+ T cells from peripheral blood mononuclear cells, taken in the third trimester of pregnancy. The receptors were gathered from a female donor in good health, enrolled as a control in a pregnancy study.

CDR3 amino acids: CASRPPGAGVETQYF. CDR3 nucleotide sequence: TGTGCCAGCAGACCCCCGGGCGCAGGGGTGGAGACCCAGTACTTC. The chain recombines TRBV28 with TRBJ2-5; tentative D call: TRBD1 (6 bases). This CDR3 is built from 15 residues. V was cut by 6 bases and J by 5 bases, with 19 bases left in between. Germline lookup yields CDR1 MDHEN and CDR2 SYDVKM.

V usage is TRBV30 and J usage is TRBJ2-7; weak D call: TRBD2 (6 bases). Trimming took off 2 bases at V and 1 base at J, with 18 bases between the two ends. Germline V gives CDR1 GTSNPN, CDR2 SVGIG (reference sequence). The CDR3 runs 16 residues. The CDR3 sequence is CAWSPRGWTRSYEQYF. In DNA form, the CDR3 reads TGTGCCTGGAGTCCGCGGGGATGGACCCGATCCTACGAGCAGTACTTC.

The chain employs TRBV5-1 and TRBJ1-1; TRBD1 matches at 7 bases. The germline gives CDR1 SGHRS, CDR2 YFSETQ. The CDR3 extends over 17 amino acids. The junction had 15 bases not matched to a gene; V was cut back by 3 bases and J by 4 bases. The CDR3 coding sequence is TGCGCCAGCAGCTCCACCTCCCCAACAGGGGACGCCACTGAAGCTTTCTTT. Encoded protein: CASSSTSPTGDATEAFF.

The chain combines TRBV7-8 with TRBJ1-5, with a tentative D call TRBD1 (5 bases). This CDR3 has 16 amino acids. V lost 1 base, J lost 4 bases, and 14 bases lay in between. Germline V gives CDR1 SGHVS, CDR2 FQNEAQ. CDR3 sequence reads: CASSLVGGTLNQPQHF. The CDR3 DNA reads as TGTGCCAGCAGCTTAGTAGGAGGGACCCTGAATCAGCCCCAGCATTTT.

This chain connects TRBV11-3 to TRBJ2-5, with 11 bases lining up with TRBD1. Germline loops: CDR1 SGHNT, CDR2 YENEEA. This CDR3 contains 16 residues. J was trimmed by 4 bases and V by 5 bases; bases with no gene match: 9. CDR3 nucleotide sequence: TGTGCCAGCAGCAGAGGACAGGGGGCCCCAGGAGAGACCCAGTACTTC. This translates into CASSRGQGAPGETQYF.

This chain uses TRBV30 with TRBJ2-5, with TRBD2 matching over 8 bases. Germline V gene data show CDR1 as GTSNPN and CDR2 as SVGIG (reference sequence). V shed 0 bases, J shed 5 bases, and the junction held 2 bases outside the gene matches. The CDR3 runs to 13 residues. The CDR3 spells CAWSVGTSETQYF. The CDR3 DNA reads TGTGCCTGGAGTGTTGGGACTAGTGAGACCCAGTACTTC.

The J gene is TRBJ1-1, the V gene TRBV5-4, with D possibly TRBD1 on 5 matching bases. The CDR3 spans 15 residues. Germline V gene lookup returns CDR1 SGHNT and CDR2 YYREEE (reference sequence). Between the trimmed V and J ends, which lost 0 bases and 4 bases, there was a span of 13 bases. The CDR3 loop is CASSLGQGGVTEAFF. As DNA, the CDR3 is TGTGCCAGCAGCTTGGGGCAGGGAGGGGTCACTGAAGCTTTCTTT.

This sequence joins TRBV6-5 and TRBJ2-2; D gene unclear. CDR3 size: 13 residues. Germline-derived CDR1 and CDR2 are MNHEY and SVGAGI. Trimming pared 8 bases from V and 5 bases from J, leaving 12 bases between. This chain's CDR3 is CASRPLTTGELFF. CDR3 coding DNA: TGTGCCAGCCGCCCGCTAACGACCGGGGAGCTGTTTTTT.

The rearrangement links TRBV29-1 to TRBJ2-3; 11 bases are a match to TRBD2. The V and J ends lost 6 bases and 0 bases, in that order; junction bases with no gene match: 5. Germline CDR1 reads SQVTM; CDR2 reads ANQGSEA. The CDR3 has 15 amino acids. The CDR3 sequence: CSVAASGGSTDTQYF. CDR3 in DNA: TGCAGCGTCGCAGCTAGCGGGGGGAGCACAGATACGCAGTATTTT.

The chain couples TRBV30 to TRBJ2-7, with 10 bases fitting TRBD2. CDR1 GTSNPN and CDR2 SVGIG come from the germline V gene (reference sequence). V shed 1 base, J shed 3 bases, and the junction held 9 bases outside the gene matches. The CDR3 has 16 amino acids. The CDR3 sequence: CAWSGASGGWGYEQYF. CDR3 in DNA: TGTGCCTGGAGTGGCGCTAGCGGGGGTTGGGGCTACGAGCAGTACTTC.

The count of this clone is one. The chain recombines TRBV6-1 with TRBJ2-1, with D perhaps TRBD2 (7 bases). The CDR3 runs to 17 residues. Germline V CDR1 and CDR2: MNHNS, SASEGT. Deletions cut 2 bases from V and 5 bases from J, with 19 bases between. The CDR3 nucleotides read TGTGCCAGCAGTGAATTAGGGGCGGGGGCCTTTAACAATGAGCAGTTCTTC. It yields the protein CASSELGAGAFNNEQFF.